The 3 T cell receptor beta chains below all came from one sample that was sequenced in a study of T cell repertoires in cytomegalovirus infection. TCRdb called the reads again in MiXCR, with one record for every CDR3 protein. This table holds 680,000 or so distinct CDR3 sequences, less than 40% found once. Sample: PBMCs. The receptors originated from a human donor in good health (CMV status not recorded). Some clones in this sample may be carry-over from other donors' samples.

V is TRBV5-4 and J is TRBJ2-1, with 10 bases matching TRBD1. Per germline, CDR1 SGHNT and CDR2 YYREEE (reference sequence). The CDR3 has 14 residues. J was trimmed by 9 bases and V by 5 bases; bases with no gene match: 8. DNA for the CDR3: TGTGCCAGCAGTCCTGGGACAGGGGATAGTGAGCAGTTCTTC. Its protein product is CASSPGTGDSEQFF.

CDR3 amino acids: CASGRVGNYEQYF. The CDR3 nucleotides read TGTGCCAGCGGGCGAGTGGGCAACTACGAGCAGTACTTC. The chain has TRBV7-9 and TRBJ2-7; D not certain. The CDR3 consists of 13 residues. Germline V gives CDR1 SEHNR, CDR2 FQNEAQ (reference sequence). V was clipped by 8 bases and J by 3 bases, with 14 bases between them.

The chain recombines TRBV15 with TRBJ2-7, with 7 bases matching TRBD1. Losses at the gene ends were 6 bases for V and 0 bases for J; bases not matched to a gene: 5. The CDR3 loop spans 14 amino acids. CDR1 and CDR2 from the germline V gene are LNHNV and YYDKDF (reference sequence). CDR3 protein: CATRLTGSSYEQYF. The CDR3 DNA reads as TGTGCCACCAGGCTGACAGGGAGCTCCTACGAGCAGTACTTC.